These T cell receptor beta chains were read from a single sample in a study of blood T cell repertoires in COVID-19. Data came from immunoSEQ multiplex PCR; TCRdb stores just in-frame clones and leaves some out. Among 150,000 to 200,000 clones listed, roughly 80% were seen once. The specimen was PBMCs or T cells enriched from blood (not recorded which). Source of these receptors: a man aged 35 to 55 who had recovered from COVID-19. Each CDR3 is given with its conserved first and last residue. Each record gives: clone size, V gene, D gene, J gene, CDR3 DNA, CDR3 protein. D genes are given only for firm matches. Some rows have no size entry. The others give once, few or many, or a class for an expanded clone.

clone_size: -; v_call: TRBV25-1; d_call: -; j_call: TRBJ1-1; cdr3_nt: TGTGCCAGCAGTTCACTGGGGGGAGGAGGGGCGAACACTGAAGCTTTCTTT; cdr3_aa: CASSSLGGGGANTEAFF
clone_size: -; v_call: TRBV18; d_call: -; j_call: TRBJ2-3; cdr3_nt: TGTGCCAGCTCACCAAATGTGGGGGGTTTCACAGATACGCAGTATTTT; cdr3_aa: CASSPNVGGFTDTQYF
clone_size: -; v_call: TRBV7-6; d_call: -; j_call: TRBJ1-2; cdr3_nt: TGTGCCAGCAGCTTGGGGGCCGAAGCTAACTATGGCTACACCTTC; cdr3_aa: CASSLGAEANYGYTF
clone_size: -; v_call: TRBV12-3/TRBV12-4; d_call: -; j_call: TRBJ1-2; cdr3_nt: TGTGCCAGCAGTTACAGGGTGAACTATGGCTACACCTTC; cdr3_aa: CASSYRVNYGYTF
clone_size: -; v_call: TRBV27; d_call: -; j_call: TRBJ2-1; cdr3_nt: TGTGCCAGCAGTTTCGGATGGGACACTCTTGGCAATGAGCAGTTCTTC; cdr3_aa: CASSFGWDTLGNEQFF
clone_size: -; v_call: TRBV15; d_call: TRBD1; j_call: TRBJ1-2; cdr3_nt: TGTGCCACCAGCAGGCCGGGACAGTCTTATGGCTACACCTTC; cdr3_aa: CATSRPGQSYGYTF
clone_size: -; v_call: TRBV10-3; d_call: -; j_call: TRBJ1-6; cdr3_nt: TGTGCCAACTTGACGGGGAACGGAGATTCACCCCTCCACTTT; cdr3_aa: CANLTGNGDSPLHF
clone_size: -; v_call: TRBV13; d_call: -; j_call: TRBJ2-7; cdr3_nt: TGTGCCAGCAGCTTTTCCGGGGGCTCCTACGAGCAGTACTTC; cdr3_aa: CASSFSGGSYEQYF
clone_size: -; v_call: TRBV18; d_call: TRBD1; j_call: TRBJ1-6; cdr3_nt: TGTGCCAGCTCAAAGGACAGGGGGGAGTATTCACCCCTCCACTTT; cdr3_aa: CASSKDRGEYSPLHF
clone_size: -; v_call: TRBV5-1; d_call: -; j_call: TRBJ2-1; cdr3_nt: TGCGCCAGCAGCTTGGAAGGGGCGATTCCCAATGAGCAGTTCTTC; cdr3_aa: CASSLEGAIPNEQFF
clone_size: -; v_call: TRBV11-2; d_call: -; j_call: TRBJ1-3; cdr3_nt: TGTGCCAGCAGCTTAGACAGGGGATTTGGAAACACCATATATTTT; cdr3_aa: CASSLDRGFGNTIYF
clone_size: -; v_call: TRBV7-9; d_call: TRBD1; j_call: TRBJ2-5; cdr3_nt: TGTGCCAGCAGCTCCTTGAGACAGGGTATTGGGGAGACCCAGTACTTC; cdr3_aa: CASSSLRQGIGETQYF
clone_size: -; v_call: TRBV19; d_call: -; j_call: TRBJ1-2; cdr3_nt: TGTGCCAGTAACTCAGAAACAGGGACCTATGGCTACACCTTC; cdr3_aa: CASNSETGTYGYTF
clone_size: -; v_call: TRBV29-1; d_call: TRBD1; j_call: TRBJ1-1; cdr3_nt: TGCAGCGCCTACTACAGGGGAACTTTCTTT; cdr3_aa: CSAYYRGTFF
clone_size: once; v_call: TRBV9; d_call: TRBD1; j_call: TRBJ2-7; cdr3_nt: TGTGCCAGCAGCGGCTTGGGGACAGCCTACGAGCAGTACTTC; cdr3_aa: CASSGLGTAYEQYF
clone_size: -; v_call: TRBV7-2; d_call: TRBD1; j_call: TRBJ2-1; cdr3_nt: TGTGCCAGCAGCTTAACGGGACAGGCCTACAATGAGCAGTTCTTC; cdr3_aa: CASSLTGQAYNEQFF
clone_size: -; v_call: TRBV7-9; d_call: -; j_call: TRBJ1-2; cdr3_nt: TGTGCCAGCAGCTCTGCCTCGGCAGGGACTCCTTGGCTATGGACCTTC; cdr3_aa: CASSSASAGTPWLWTF
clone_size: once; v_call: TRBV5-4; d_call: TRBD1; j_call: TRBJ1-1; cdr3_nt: TGTGCCAGCAGCATACAGGGGAGGTCTGAAGCTTTCTTT; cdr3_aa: CASSIQGRSEAFF
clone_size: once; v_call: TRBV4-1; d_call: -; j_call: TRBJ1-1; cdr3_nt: TGCGCCAGCAGCCAAGGCGGGGCGAGGGGTCTAGACACTGAAGCTTTCTTT; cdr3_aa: CASSQGGARGLDTEAFF
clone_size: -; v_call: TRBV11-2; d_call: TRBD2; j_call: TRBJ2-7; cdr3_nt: TGTGCCAGCAGCCTACTAGCGGGGGGTTCCTACGAGCAGTACTTC; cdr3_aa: CASSLLAGGSYEQYF
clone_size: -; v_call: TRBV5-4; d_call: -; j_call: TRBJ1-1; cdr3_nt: TGTGCCAGCAGCTTGGGGTCAGGGCTGAACACTGAAGCTTTCTTT; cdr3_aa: CASSLGSGLNTEAFF
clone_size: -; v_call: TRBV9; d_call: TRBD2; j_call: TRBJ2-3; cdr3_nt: TGTGCCAGCAGCGTCTATCGCGGGGGGGGGAGCACAGATACGCAGTATTTT; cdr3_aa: CASSVYRGGGSTDTQYF
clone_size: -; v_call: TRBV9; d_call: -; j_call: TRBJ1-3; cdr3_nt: TGTGCCAGCAGCGTAGACGTAGGGGGCTCTGGAAACACCATATATTTT; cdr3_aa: CASSVDVGGSGNTIYF
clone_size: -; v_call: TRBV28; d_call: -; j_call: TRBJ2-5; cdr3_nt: TGTGCCAGCAGTTCCCTGGACTCTAAAGAGACCCAGTACTTC; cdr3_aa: CASSSLDSKETQYF
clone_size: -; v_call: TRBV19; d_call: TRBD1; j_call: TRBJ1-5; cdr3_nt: TGTGCCAGTAGTGCCAGACAGGGGATTTCGAATCAGCCCCAGCATTTT; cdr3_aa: CASSARQGISNQPQHF
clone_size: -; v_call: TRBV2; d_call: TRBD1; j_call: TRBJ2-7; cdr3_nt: TGTGCCAGCAATTGGGACAGGGGAAGCTACGAGCAGTACTTC; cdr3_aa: CASNWDRGSYEQYF
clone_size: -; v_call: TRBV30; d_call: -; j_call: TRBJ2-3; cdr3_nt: TGTGCCTGGAGTGTAGGGGTTCCCTCGCAGTATTTT; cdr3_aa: CAWSVGVPSQYF
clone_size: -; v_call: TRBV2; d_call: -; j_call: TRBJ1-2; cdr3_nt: TGTGCCAGCGGGTTCATGACAGAAGCCCTCTATGGCTACACCTTC; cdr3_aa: CASGFMTEALYGYTF
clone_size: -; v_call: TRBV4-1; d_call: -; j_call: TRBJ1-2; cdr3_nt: TGCGCCAGCAGCCAAGGGGGAGCTAACTATGGCTACACCTTC; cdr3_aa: CASSQGGANYGYTF
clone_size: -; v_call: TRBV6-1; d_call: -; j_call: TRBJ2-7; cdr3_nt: TGTGCCAGCAGTGAAGGAGGCCAGTCCTACGAGCAGTACTTC; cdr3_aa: CASSEGGQSYEQYF
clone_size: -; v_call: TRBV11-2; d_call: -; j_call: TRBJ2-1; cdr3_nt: TGTGCCAGCAGCTCTCAGTTGAATGAGCAGTTCTTC; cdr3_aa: CASSSQLNEQFF
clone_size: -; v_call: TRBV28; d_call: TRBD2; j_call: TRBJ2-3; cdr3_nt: TGTGCCAGCAGTACCCCATTCAATAAGCGGGGGGGCTGGGATACGCAGTATTTT; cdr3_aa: CASSTPFNKRGGWDTQYF
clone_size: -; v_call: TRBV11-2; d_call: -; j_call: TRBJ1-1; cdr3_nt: TGTGCCAGCAGCTTAGTAGCAGGGTTGAACACTGAAGCTTTCTTT; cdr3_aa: CASSLVAGLNTEAFF
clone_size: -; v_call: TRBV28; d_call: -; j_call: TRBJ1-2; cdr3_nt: TGTGCCAGCGGGGCTCCAAGACTAGGGGTCTATGGCTACACCTTC; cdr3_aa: CASGAPRLGVYGYTF
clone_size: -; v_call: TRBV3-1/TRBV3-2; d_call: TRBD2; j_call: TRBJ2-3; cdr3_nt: TGTGCCAGCAGCCACGGGCTCCTAGCGGGTACAGATACGCAGTATTTT; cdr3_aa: CASSHGLLAGTDTQYF
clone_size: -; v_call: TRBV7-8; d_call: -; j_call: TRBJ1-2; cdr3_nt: TGTGCCAGCAGCGTTGACAGAAGCTATGGCTACACCTTC; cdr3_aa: CASSVDRSYGYTF
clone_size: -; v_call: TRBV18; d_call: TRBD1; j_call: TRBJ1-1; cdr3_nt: TGTGCCAGCTCACCACCGGGACAGCCGAACACTGAAGCTTTCTTT; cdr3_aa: CASSPPGQPNTEAFF
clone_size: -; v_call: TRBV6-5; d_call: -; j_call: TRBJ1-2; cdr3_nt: TGTGCCAGCAGTTGGTCAGGGGTCAACTATGGCTACACCTTC; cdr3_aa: CASSWSGVNYGYTF
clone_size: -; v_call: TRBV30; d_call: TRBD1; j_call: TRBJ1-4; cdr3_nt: TGTGCCTGGAGCGTGGGACAGTGGAATGAAAAACTGTTTTTT; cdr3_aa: CAWSVGQWNEKLFF
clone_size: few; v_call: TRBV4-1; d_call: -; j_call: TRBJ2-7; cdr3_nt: TGCGCCAGCAGGGAGGCCGCTAGCGAATCCTACGAGCAGTACTTC; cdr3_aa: CASREAASESYEQYF
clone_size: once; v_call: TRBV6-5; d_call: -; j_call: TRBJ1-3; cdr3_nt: TGTGCCAGCAGTTACGGACAGACTCCTGGAAACACCATATATTTT; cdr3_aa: CASSYGQTPGNTIYF
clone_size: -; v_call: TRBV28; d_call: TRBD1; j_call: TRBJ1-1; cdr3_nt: TGTGCCAGCAGTCCGGCGGACAGGTGGCGTACTGAAGCTTTCTTT; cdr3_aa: CASSPADRWRTEAFF
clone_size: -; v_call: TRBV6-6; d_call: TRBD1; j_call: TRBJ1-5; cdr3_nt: TGTGCCAGCAGCGGACAGGGTCTTCAGCCCCAGCATTTT; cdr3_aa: CASSGQGLQPQHF
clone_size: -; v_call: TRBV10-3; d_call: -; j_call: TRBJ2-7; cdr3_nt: TGTGCCATCAGTGAGTCTAGGGGGATCACCTACGAGCAGTACTTC; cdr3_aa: CAISESRGITYEQYF
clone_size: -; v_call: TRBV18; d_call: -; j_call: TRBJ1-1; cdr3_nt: TGTGCCAGCTCACCCAGGAGAGGGGGTGAAGCTTTCTTT; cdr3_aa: CASSPRRGGEAFF
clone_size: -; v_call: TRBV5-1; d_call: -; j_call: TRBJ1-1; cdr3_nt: TGCGCCAGCAGCTTGGGGCAGGGCTATATGAACACTGAAGCTTTCTTT; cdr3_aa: CASSLGQGYMNTEAFF
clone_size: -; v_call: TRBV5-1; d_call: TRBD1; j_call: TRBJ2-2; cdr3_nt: TGCGCCAGCAGCCCCGGGACAGGGACCGGGGAGCTGTTTTTT; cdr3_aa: CASSPGTGTGELFF
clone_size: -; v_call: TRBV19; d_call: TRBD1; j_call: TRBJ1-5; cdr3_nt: TGTGCCAGTAGACAGACAGGGAACAATCAGCCCCAGCATTTT; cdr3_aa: CASRQTGNNQPQHF
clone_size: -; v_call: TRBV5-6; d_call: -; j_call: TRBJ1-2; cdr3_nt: TGTGCCAGCAGCTTGTACAAGAGACAGGTATATGGCTACACCTTC; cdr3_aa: CASSLYKRQVYGYTF
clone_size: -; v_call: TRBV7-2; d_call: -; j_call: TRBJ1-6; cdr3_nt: TGTGCCAGCAGCTTTCGACGGGAATATAATTCACCCCTCCACTTT; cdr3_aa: CASSFRREYNSPLHF
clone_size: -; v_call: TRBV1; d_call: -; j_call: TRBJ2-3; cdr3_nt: TGCACCAGCAGACCCCGTCCTCGGGGCACAGATACGCAGTATTTT; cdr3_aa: CTSRPRPRGTDTQYF
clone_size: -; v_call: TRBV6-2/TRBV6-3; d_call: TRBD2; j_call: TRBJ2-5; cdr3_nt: TGTGCCAGCAGCCGATCGACTAGCACGTACCAAGAGACCCAGTACTTC; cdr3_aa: CASSRSTSTYQETQYF
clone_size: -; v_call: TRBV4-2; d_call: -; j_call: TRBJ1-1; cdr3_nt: TGTGCCAGCAGCCAAGCGGGGGAAGGGGACACTGAAGCTTTCTTT; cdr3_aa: CASSQAGEGDTEAFF
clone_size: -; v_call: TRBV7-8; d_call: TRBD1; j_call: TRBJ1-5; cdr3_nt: TGTGCCAGCAGCCGACGGACAGGGCGAAATAGCAATCAGCCCCAGCATTTT; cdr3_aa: CASSRRTGRNSNQPQHF